A single sample is the source of the 27 T cell receptor beta chains below, sequenced in a study of long-term antiretroviral therapy in people with HIV. Researchers report immunoSEQ v3.0 was run at survey level. Sequencing used immunoSEQ multiplex PCR; TCRdb keeps in-frame clones, though not all of them. The table has about 20,000 clones, about 80% seen once. Specimen: unsorted PBMCs, collected 0.2 years after starting antiretroviral therapy. These receptor sequences come from a woman in her forties with HIV.

The chain combines TRBV10-3 with TRBJ2-5; TRBD2 is a possible D gene (6 bases). There are 13 residues in the CDR3. Germline V gene data show CDR1 as ENHRY and CDR2 as SYGVKD. The ends were cut back, 6 bases at V and 2 bases at J, with 10 bases in the middle. This chain's CDR3 is CAISGSRQETQYF. The CDR3 bases are TGTGCCATCAGCGGGAGTCGGCAAGAGACCCAGTACTTC.

The chain links TRBV19 to TRBJ1-5; D might be TRBD1 (5 bases). Trimming left V 1 base short and J 2 bases short, with 12 bases between. Germline V CDR1 and CDR2: LNHDA, SQIVND (reference sequence). The CDR3 loop spans 16 amino acids. The CDR3 coding sequence is TGTGCCAGTAGTATAGGGGGGGTTGGGCGCAATCAGCCCCAGCATTTT. Its translation: CASSIGGVGRNQPQHF.

V usage is TRBV18 and J usage is TRBJ2-3, with 11 nucleotides matching TRBD1. Losses at the gene ends were 4 bases for V and 5 bases for J; bases not matched to a gene: 5. There are 15 residues in the CDR3. CDR1 and CDR2 (germline): KGHSH, LQKENI. The CDR3 sequence: CASSQRTGGQDTQYF. Here the CDR3 DNA reads TGTGCCAGCTCACAAAGGACAGGGGGCCAAGATACGCAGTATTTT.

This rearrangement joins TRBV5-1 to TRBJ2-7; no definite D call. The CDR3 has 14 amino acids. Trimming cost V 0 bases and J 6 bases, with 13 bases left between them. CDR1 is SGHRS and CDR2 is YFSETQ in the germline V gene. In DNA form, the CDR3 reads TGCGCCAGCAGCTTGGTCCCCCCGGTCCGCGAGCAGTACTTC. Protein: CASSLVPPVREQYF.

The gene calls are TRBV6-8 and TRBJ2-4; 11 bases agree with TRBD2. The length of the CDR3 is 15 residues. Trimming at V came to 2 bases and at J to 6 bases, leaving 3 bases not matched to a gene. CDR1 is MNHGY and CDR2 is SAAAGT in the germline V gene. This CDR3 is CASSYIGTSGNIQYF. The CDR3 DNA follows: TGTGCCAGCAGTTACATTGGGACTAGCGGAAACATTCAGTACTTC.

The chain recombines TRBV10-1 with TRBJ2-7; TRBD2 agrees at 8 bases. The V segment lost 0 bases and the J segment 2 bases; nucleotides outside the gene matches: 6. This CDR3 is built from 16 residues. CDR1 is WNHNN, CDR2 SYGVQD, per germline (reference sequence). The CDR3: CASSESVVAGTYEQYF. DNA of the CDR3: TGCGCCAGCAGTGAGTCAGTAGTAGCGGGGACCTACGAGCAGTACTTC.

This clone was counted only a few times. The chain uses TRBV11-2 and TRBJ2-7, with 8 nucleotides matching TRBD1. The CDR3 contains 15 residues. Germline CDR1 SGHAT, CDR2 FQNNGV. V dropped 6 bases and J dropped 2; count of bases not matched to a gene: 9. CDR3 nucleotide sequence: TGTGCCAGCAGGGACGACAGGGGCTTTACCTACGAGCAGTACTTC. Its translation is CASRDDRGFTYEQYF.

The genes are TRBV5-1 and TRBJ1-3; D remains ambiguous. With 4 bases removed from V and 2 bases from J, the gap between germline ends came to 16 bases. Looked up from germline, CDR1 is SGHRS and CDR2 is YFSETQ. The CDR3 runs 16 residues. DNA for the CDR3: TGCGCCAGCAGCCTAGACGGGCCTAGTACTGGAAACACCATATATTTT. Its translation: CASSLDGPSTGNTIYF.

This clone was detected a few times. V usage is TRBV5-1 and J usage is TRBJ1-2; 7 bases match TRBD1. This CDR3 contains 14 residues. Trimming took 3 bases from V and 0 from J; bases not matched to a gene: 2. The germline V gene encodes CDR1 SGHRS and CDR2 YFSETQ. The CDR3: CASSSGTANYGYTF. The CDR3 nucleotides read TGCGCCAGCAGCTCCGGGACAGCTAACTATGGCTACACCTTC. The whole variable domain, remainder taken from reference TRBV5-1 and TRBJ1-2, is KAGVTQTPRYLIKTRGQQVTLSCSPISGHRSVSWYQQTPGQGLQFLFEYFSETQRNKGNFPGRFSGRQFSNSRSEMNVSTLELGDSALYLCASSSGTANYGYTFGSGTRLTVV.

The V call is TRBV18, the J call TRBJ1-1; D call uncertain. There are 12 residues in the CDR3. V shed 3 bases and J shed 3 bases, with 5 bases lying between them. Germline assignment: CDR1 KGHSH and CDR2 LQKENI. CDR3 in DNA: TGTGCCAGCTCACCGTTTGACACTGAAGCTTTCTTT. Its protein product is CASSPFDTEAFF.

This chain links TRBV7-8 with TRBJ1-2; 8 bases agree with TRBD1. The ends lost 1 base at V and 7 bases at J; junction bases unmatched: 11. The CDR3 contains 16 residues. The germline V gene encodes CDR1 SGHVS and CDR2 FQNEAQ. CDR3 amino acids: CASSLEVTGGRGGYTF. CDR3 sequence (DNA): TGTGCCAGCAGCTTAGAAGTCACAGGGGGTAGGGGTGGCTACACCTTC.

The V gene is TRBV11-3, the J gene TRBJ1-2; D unresolved. The CDR3 contains 13 residues. CDR1 and CDR2 from the germline V gene are SGHNT and YENEEA. V was clipped by 2 bases and J by 4 bases, with 8 bases between them. The CDR3 bases are TGTGCCAGCAGCTTACAGGAGACCTATGGCTACACCTTC. Encoded protein: CASSLQETYGYTF.

The chain has TRBV29-1 and TRBJ1-1; D ambiguous. This CDR3 has 12 residues. Germline V CDR1 and CDR2: SQVTM, ANQGSEA. Deletions cut 8 bases from V and 5 bases from J, with 15 bases between. The DNA for the CDR3 is TGCAGCTCATTAACGGGAGGGACTGAAGCTTTCTTT. This gives the protein CSSLTGGTEAFF.

The chain uses TRBV19 and TRBJ1-1, with D unresolved. Germline values: CDR1 LNHDA, CDR2 SQIVND (reference sequence). The CDR3 runs 13 residues. The V and J ends lost 6 bases and 4 bases respectively, with 12 bases between them. CDR3 bases: TGTGCCAGTAGGGAAAAGGGAAGCACTGAAGCTTTCTTT. It translates to CASREKGSTEAFF.

The V call is TRBV2, the J call TRBJ1-5; TRBD1 matches 8 bases. The ends lost 0 bases at V and 5 bases at J; junction bases unmatched: 3. The germline CDR1 and CDR2 sequences are SNHLY and FYNNEI. The CDR3 contains 15 residues. The CDR3 reads CASSEASGGHQPQHF. For the CDR3, the DNA is TGTGCCAGCAGTGAAGCATCAGGGGGCCATCAGCCCCAGCATTTT.

The rearrangement joins TRBV30 to TRBJ1-5, with 8 bases aligning to TRBD1. Germline CDR1 is GTSNPN and CDR2 is SVGIG (reference sequence). There are 14 residues in the CDR3. V lost 3 bases to trimming and J lost 4 bases; unmatched junction nucleotides: 5. DNA of the CDR3: TGTGCCTGGAGAGCTGACAGGGGAAATCAGCCCCAGCATTTT. This sequence encodes CAWRADRGNQPQHF. Combining the CDR3 with reference TRBV30 and TRBJ1-5 gives the whole variable domain SQTIHQWPATLVQPVGSPLSLECTVEGTSNPNLYWYRQAAGRGLQLLFYSVGIGQISSEVPQNLSASRPQDRQFILSSKKLLLSDSGFYLCAWRADRGNQPQHFGDGTRLSIL.

The chain employs TRBV19 and TRBJ2-7; possibly TRBD1 or TRBD2 for D (5 bases each). Germline-derived CDR1 and CDR2 are LNHDA and SQIVND (reference sequence). V shed 5 bases and J shed 6 bases, with 17 bases lying between them. The CDR3 loop spans 14 amino acids. The CDR3 protein is CASSYSGPPPEQYF. Here the CDR3 DNA reads TGTGCCAGTAGTTACTCGGGACCCCCACCCGAGCAGTACTTC.

This chain joins TRBV19 and TRBJ1-1; D remains unclear. This CDR3 is built from 14 residues. V was clipped by 3 bases and J by 3 bases, with 11 bases between them. The germline V gene has CDR1 LNHDA and CDR2 SQIVND (reference sequence). CDR3 nucleotide sequence: TGTGCCAGTAGTATTGGCGATATGGACACTGAAGCTTTCTTT. This codes for CASSIGDMDTEAFF. The full variable domain, its missing parts supplied by reference TRBV19 and TRBJ1-1, is DGGITQSPKYLFRKEGQNVTLSCEQNLNHDAMYWYRQDPGQGLRLIYYSQIVNDFQKGDIAEGYSVSREKKESFPLTVTSAQKNPTAFYLCASSIGDMDTEAFFGQGTRLTVV.

The CDR3 sequence is CASSRSGLAGGEQYF. CDR3 DNA sequence: TGCGCCAGCAGCCGGTCCGGGCTAGCGGGAGGCGAGCAGTACTTC. The gene calls are TRBV5-1 and TRBJ2-7; 11 nucleotides match TRBD2. The germline V gene encodes CDR1 SGHRS and CDR2 YFSETQ. The ends lost 4 bases at V and 6 bases at J; junction bases unmatched: 9. CDR3 length: 15 amino acids.

This clone came up a few times. V is TRBV30 and J is TRBJ2-5, with TRBD2 identical over 9 bases. Germline loops: CDR1 GTSNPN, CDR2 SVGIG (reference sequence). V dropped 4 bases and J dropped 5; count of bases not matched to a gene: 14. The CDR3 has 16 amino acids. DNA for the CDR3: TGTGCCTGGATGTCCCCCGGGCGGGAGGGCCTGGAGACCCAGTACTTC. It specifies CAWMSPGREGLETQYF.

This clone was seen a few times. This chain uses TRBV7-8 with TRBJ1-3; TRBD1 might be the D (5 bases). Germline V gene sequence: CDR1 SGHVS, CDR2 FQNEAQ. The ends were cut back, 4 bases at V and 0 bases at J, with 10 bases in the middle. There are 15 residues in the CDR3. The CDR3 DNA sequence: TGTGCCAGCAGCTACAGGCTGCCCTCTGGAAACACCATATATTTT. The encoded protein is CASSYRLPSGNTIYF.

The V call is TRBV2, the J call TRBJ2-2; possible D gene TRBD2, 6 bases. V shed 5 bases and J shed 7 bases, with 11 bases lying between them. Per germline, CDR1 SNHLY and CDR2 FYNNEI. This CDR3 contains 13 residues. Here the CDR3 reads CASSLQEGGELFF. The CDR3 coding sequence is TGTGCCAGCAGTCTACAGGAGGGCGGGGAGCTGTTTTTT.

J is TRBJ2-7 and V is TRBV19; weak D call: TRBD1 (6 bases). Trimming removed 5 bases at V and 1 base at J, with 12 bases between. The length of the CDR3 is 14 residues. Per the germline V gene, CDR1 is LNHDA and CDR2 is SQIVND (reference sequence). CDR3: CASSLTGLSYEQYF. The DNA of the CDR3 is TGTGCCAGTAGTCTGACAGGACTTTCCTACGAGCAGTACTTC.

As to this clone: At one boundary the junction diverges from the germline segment, which might be a read error. CDR3 residues: CASGGKTGAFF. The CDR3 DNA reads as TGCGCCAGCGGGGGCAAAACTGGAGCTTTCTTT. V and J are TRBV10-1 and TRBJ1-1; tentatively, D is TRBD1 (6 bases). The length of the CDR3 is 11 residues. The germline gives CDR1 WNHNN, CDR2 SYGVQD (reference sequence).

A single count supports this clone. The chain combines TRBV2 with TRBJ1-2; D is unclear. V shed 2 bases and J shed 2 bases, with 9 bases lying between them. Germline CDR1 reads SNHLY; CDR2 reads FYNNEI. The CDR3 is 14 amino acids. For the CDR3, the DNA is TGTGCCAGCAGTGAAATAACGGGAAACTATGGCTACACCTTC. It translates to CASSEITGNYGYTF. The whole variable domain, filled in from reference TRBV2 and TRBJ1-2, reads EPEVTQTPSHQVTQMGQEVILRCVPISNHLYFYWYRQILGQKVEFLVSFYNNEISEKSEIFDDQFSVERPDGSNFTLKIRSTKLEDSAMYFCASSEITGNYGYTFGSGTRLTVV.

This chain joins TRBV6-1 and TRBJ1-1; the match to TRBD1 covers 7 bases. The CDR3 runs to 15 residues. Germline-derived CDR1 and CDR2 are MNHNS and SASEGT. V lost 5 bases, J lost 1 base, and 7 bases stayed unmatched. The CDR3 DNA reads TGTGCCAGCAGTATACAGGGGAAGAAGAACACTGAAGCTTTCTTT. It encodes CASSIQGKKNTEAFF.

This chain connects TRBV10-3 to TRBJ1-4; maybe TRBD1 (6 bases). V was cut by 6 bases and J by 8 bases, with 22 bases left in between. This CDR3 has 16 residues. Germline CDR1 and CDR2: ENHRY and SYGVKD. The DNA of the CDR3 is TGTGCCATCAGCCACCCACCGGGACACCTCGGGGAAAAACTGTTTTTT. Its translation is CAISHPPGHLGEKLFF.